Below are 18 T cell receptor beta chains sequenced from a single sample in a study. Sequencing used immunoSEQ multiplex PCR; TCRdb keeps in-frame clones, though not all of them. The table has nearly 70,000 clones, roughly 95% seen once. The sample comprised PBMCs. These receptors came from a man between 35 and 55 years old with rheumatoid arthritis.

The chain couples TRBV28 to TRBJ2-7; the D is unclear. V was trimmed by 6 bases and J by 2 bases, leaving 8 bases between them. The CDR3 extends over 12 amino acids. Germline assignment: CDR1 MDHEN and CDR2 SYDVKM. Written as DNA, the CDR3 is TGTGCCAGCAGGGGTGATGCCTACGAGCAGTACTTC. Protein: CASRGDAYEQYF.

The gene calls are TRBV28 and TRBJ1-1; D is possibly TRBD1 (6 bases). V was clipped by 1 base and J by 6 bases, with 12 bases between them. Germline V gene sequence: CDR1 MDHEN, CDR2 SYDVKM. The CDR3 totals 14 residues. Here the CDR3 DNA reads TGTGCCAGCAGTTTATCACCCGGACAGCCTGAAGCTTTCTTT. It encodes CASSLSPGQPEAFF.

This clone showed up just a few times. The chain uses TRBV6-5 and TRBJ1-1; a possible D gene is TRBD1 (5 bases). The CDR3 covers 14 residues. Between the trimmed V and J ends, which lost 0 bases and 5 bases, there was a span of 10 bases. Germline values: CDR1 MNHEY, CDR2 SVGAGI. The CDR3: CASSYSSRVTEAFF. As DNA, the CDR3 is TGTGCCAGCAGTTACTCGAGCAGGGTGACTGAAGCTTTCTTT.

The chain carries TRBV7-3 and TRBJ2-6; 9 bases are a match to TRBD2. The CDR3 is made up of 18 amino acids. In germline, CDR1 is SGHTA, CDR2 FQGTGA. Losses at the gene ends were 6 bases for V and 3 bases for J; bases not matched to a gene: 12. The CDR3 loop reads CASRREGHGFYGANVLTF. The CDR3, as DNA: TGTGCCAGCAGGCGGGAGGGACATGGGTTTTATGGGGCCAACGTCCTGACTTTC.

The chain is built from TRBV3-1 (or the pseudogene TRBV3-2) and TRBJ1-5; D might be TRBD1 (5 bases). From germline, CDR1 is LGHDT and CDR2 YNNKEL (reference sequence). Trimming shortened V by 1 base and J by 6 bases, and 7 bases separated the two germline ends. The length of the CDR3 is 13 residues. Written as DNA, the CDR3 is TGTGCCAGCAGCCAAGCCGGGGGTCAGCCCCAGCATTTT. Amino acid sequence: CASSQAGGQPQHF.

The chain employs TRBV3-1 (or the pseudogene TRBV3-2) and TRBJ1-2; a weak D match, TRBD1 (5 bases). Per the germline V gene, CDR1 is LGHDT and CDR2 is YNNKEL (reference sequence). This CDR3 region has 15 residues. V gave up 3 bases and J gave up 4 bases, with 15 bases separating them. CDR3 in DNA: TGTGCCAGCAGCCATAAGGGGCGGACCCCCTATGGCTACACCTTC. This gives the protein CASSHKGRTPYGYTF.

The rearrangement uses TRBV6-1 and TRBJ1-1; D gene ambiguous. Per the germline V gene, CDR1 is MNHNS and CDR2 is SASEGT. The V and J ends lost 0 bases and 5 bases respectively, with 13 bases between them. This CDR3 region has 15 residues. The CDR3 bases are TGTGCCAGCAGTGAAGCCTCCAATTGGTGGACTGAAGCTTTCTTT. Protein product: CASSEASNWWTEAFF.

This clone appeared a single time. The V and J genes are TRBV5-5 and TRBJ2-1, with D maybe TRBD1 (6 bases). The CDR3 totals 17 residues. V was clipped by 2 bases and J by 10 bases, with 25 bases between them. Germline values: CDR1 SGHKS, CDR2 YYEKEE (reference sequence). CDR3 residues: CASSFRFQGTRWIEQFF. The CDR3 DNA reads as TGTGCCAGCAGCTTTAGATTTCAGGGGACGCGCTGGATCGAGCAGTTCTTC.

The J gene is TRBJ2-3, the V gene TRBV18; D remains unclear. V was clipped by 0 bases and J by 8 bases, with 9 bases between them. This CDR3 is 13 amino acids long. CDR1 and CDR2 from the germline V gene are KGHSH and LQKENI. CDR3 sequence reads: CASSPPETRTQYF. The CDR3 DNA reads TGTGCCAGCTCACCACCGGAGACACGTACGCAGTATTTT.

The chain is built from TRBV5-1 and TRBJ1-4; possibly TRBD1 for D (6 bases). The germline V gene has CDR1 SGHRS and CDR2 YFSETQ. The CDR3 is 15 residues long. The V and J ends lost 4 bases and 2 bases respectively, with 12 bases between them. The CDR3 DNA is TGCGCCAGCAGCCGGAGGGGGTCGACTAATGAAAAACTGTTTTTT. It is translated as CASSRRGSTNEKLFF.

The chain couples TRBV9 to TRBJ1-4; perhaps TRBD1 as D (5 bases). V lost 3 bases to trimming and J lost 6 bases, with 12 bases between them. CDR1 is SGDLS, CDR2 YYNGEE, per germline. This CDR3 has 14 residues. Here the CDR3 DNA reads TGTGCCAGCAGCGAGTCTTGGGGGGATGAAAAACTGTTTTTT. Amino acids: CASSESWGDEKLFF.

This chain connects TRBV6-5 to TRBJ2-7; weak D call: TRBD1 (6 bases). From germline, CDR1 is MNHEY and CDR2 SVGAGI. The V gene lost 6 bases and the J gene lost 5 bases, with 14 bases spanning the gap. This CDR3 spans 13 amino acids. This CDR3 is CASRPQGIHEQYF. For the CDR3, the DNA is TGTGCCAGCAGACCCCAGGGGATCCACGAGCAGTACTTC.

The chain recombines TRBV19 with TRBJ1-5; no definite D call. This CDR3 is built from 14 residues. Germline CDR1 is LNHDA and CDR2 is SQIVND (reference sequence). With 2 bases removed from V and 3 bases from J, the gap between germline ends came to 8 bases. CDR3 sequence (DNA): TGTGCCAGTAGTATACGGCTTTTCAATCAGCCCCAGCATTTT. This codes for CASSIRLFNQPQHF.

V gene TRBV20-1 combines with J gene TRBJ2-1; the match to TRBD2 covers 11 bases. CDR1 is DFQATT, CDR2 SNEGSKA, per germline (reference sequence). The ends lost 3 bases at V and 4 bases at J; junction bases unmatched: 5. CDR3 size: 15 residues. CDR3 sequence: CSASLAGGQYNEQFF. CDR3 DNA sequence: TGCAGTGCTAGTCTAGCGGGGGGTCAATACAATGAGCAGTTCTTC.

The chain recombines TRBV7-2 with TRBJ2-7, with D perhaps TRBD1 (5 bases). Germline-derived CDR1 and CDR2 are SGHTA and FQGNSA. Trimming stripped 1 base from V and 2 bases from J, with 12 bases between. The CDR3 runs 15 residues. CDR3 in DNA: TGTGCCAGCAGCTTAGGGGCAGGGATTCCCTACGAGCAGTACTTC. Protein: CASSLGAGIPYEQYF. Together with reference TRBV7-2 and TRBJ2-7, the CDR3 gives the full variable domain: GAGVSQSPSNKVTEKGKDVELRCDPISGHTALYWYRQSLGQGLEFLIYFQGNSAPDKSGLPSDRFSAERTGGSVSTLTIQRTQQEDSAVYLCASSLGAGIPYEQYFGPGTRLTVT.

This rearrangement joins TRBV24-1 to TRBJ2-1; the match to TRBD2 covers 12 bases. This CDR3 has 17 residues. Germline assignment: CDR1 KGHDR and CDR2 SFDVKD. V shed 3 bases and J 5 bases; nucleotides not matched to a gene: 7. The CDR3 nucleotides are TGTGCCACCAGTGATAGCCGGACTAGCGGGATGGACAATGAGCAGTTCTTC. Encoded protein: CATSDSRTSGMDNEQFF.

The V and J genes are TRBV5-1 and TRBJ2-2; TRBD1 matches 9 bases. CDR1 and CDR2 (germline): SGHRS, YFSETQ. This CDR3 contains 18 residues. The V and J ends lost 0 bases and 6 bases, in that order; junction bases with no gene match: 12. CDR3 nucleotide sequence: TGCGCCAGCAGCTTGGGCCTCCTTGTACAGGGGGCTCCCGGGGAGCTGTTTTTT. It encodes CASSLGLLVQGAPGELFF. Using reference TRBV5-1 and TRBJ2-2 for the parts outside the CDR3, the full variable domain is KAGVTQTPRYLIKTRGQQVTLSCSPISGHRSVSWYQQTPGQGLQFLFEYFSETQRNKGNFPGRFSGRQFSNSRSEMNVSTLELGDSALYLCASSLGLLVQGAPGELFFGEGSRLTVL.

V gene TRBV10-3 combines with J gene TRBJ2-4; D is perhaps TRBD1 (6 bases). Trimming shortened V by 2 bases and J by 2 bases, and 10 bases separated the two germline ends. The germline V gene has CDR1 ENHRY and CDR2 SYGVKD. The CDR3 spans 15 residues. CDR3 DNA: TGTGCCATCAGTGAGAACCAGGGGACCAAAAACATTCAGTACTTC. It codes for CAISENQGTKNIQYF.